This T cell receptor beta chain was observed in a study of T-cell memory formation after mild COVID-19 (dated by TCRdb to the early 2020s). About the study as a whole: TCR sequence clusters from the two donors were largely donor specific. T-cell clones expanding and contracting after mild COVID-19 in two donors were tracked by longitudinal TCRalpha and TCRbeta repertoire sequencing. The cohort comprised two young, previously healthy adult volunteers, one female and one male.

On this clonotype itself: Its antigen remains undetermined. Base qualities are not provided; no much larger clone lies one nucleotide away.

The run used an Illumina NovaSeq 6000. TCRalpha and TCRbeta cDNA libraries were constructed by 5'RACE with constant-segment primers, with sample barcodes and unique molecular identifiers being introduced. Trizol reagent was used to extract RNA from every sample. Library amplification was performed in two PCR steps, and a second sample barcode and Illumina TruSeq adapters were introduced in the second step. The libraries were sequenced on an Illumina NovaSeq using 2 x 150 bp paired-end reads. In the authors' own workflow: Reads were demultiplexed and collapsed into UMI-guided consensus sequences with migec v1.2.7. With mixcr v2.1.11, UMI consensuses were aligned to TRA and TRB V and J templates and assembled into clonotypes. A clonotype was counted as expanded or contracted only when both edgeR and NoisET called the clonotype significant, with the noise models trained on biological replicates. For edgeR calls, a false discovery rate-adjusted p below 0.01 and a log2 fold-change threshold of 1 were applied. PCA with hierarchical clustering of max-normalized trajectories of the 1000 most abundant clonotypes was used as exploratory dynamics analysis. Separately sequenced CD4+ and CD8+ repertoires were used to assign a CD4 or CD8 phenotype to each responding clone. TCRdb trimmed public reads at Q25 via fastp, called clones via MiXCR and kept in-frame beta chains. Identical CDR3 protein sequences are pooled into one entry, listed with their most common genes and DNA. These V and J calls originate from TCRdb's pipeline instead of the authors' own analysis. In this sample the table shows nearly 200,000 distinct CDR3 sequences, about 17% of which occur a single time. 2.4% of the sample belongs to the ten largest clones.

The paper's findings and limits, for the study overall: Only a couple of mild cases were covered by the study, and larger cohorts that include severe cases with pre-infection samples were considered necessary. Some responding clones were detected in pre-infection memory, suggesting pre-existing cross-reactive memory T cells joined the SARS-CoV-2 response. Clones contracting from day 15 to 85 had balanced CD4/CD8 phenotypes, while a second wave expanding from day 15 to 37 was biased towards CD4+. SARS-CoV-2 specificity was not confirmed for the second-wave clones peaking on day 37. Contracting CD4+ clones appeared mostly in the CM and EM memory subsets, whereas CD8+ clones were enriched in EMRA.

Ficoll-Paque density gradient centrifugation was used to isolate PBMCs. The sequenced sample was PBMCs or a T cell subset sorted from them (not recorded which). This TCR derives from an adult woman who had mild COVID-19 (a few samples of this study predate the infection). The sample titles of this study are shuffled in the database, so cell type and time point are left out; the donor was told from shared clones.

The DNA sequence follows: TGTGCCAGCAAAAAGACAGGGATGAACACTGAAGCTTTCTTT. Its translation reads: CASKKTGMNTEAFF. This sequence uses TRBV7-9 and TRBJ1-1, with TRBD1 identical over 7 junction bases. The junction shows trimming of 7 bases on V and 0 bases on J, and the gene matches do not reach 5 bases of it. The germline V gene (reference sequence) provides CDR1 SEHNR and CDR2 FQNEAQ. Its CDR3 holds 14 amino acids, cysteine through phenylalanine. Only the CDR3 DNA stays, 42 bases, in frame from base 1.